This T cell receptor (beta chain) was sequenced in a study of blood T cell repertoires in COVID-19. Study-wide context: Spain, Italy and the United States supplied samples that represented acute and convalescent COVID-19.

This clone was recorded once. As handled by the study authors: By means of reference gene primer amplification, nucleated cell counts were estimated. The assay was immunoSEQ multiplex PCR, and TCRdb's table has in-frame clones only and misses some. That table gives V, J and clone size, and the DNA gave D and trimming. Counted here are about 150,000 clones, approximately 78% occurring once; the ten biggest clones make up approximately 10%. This TCR was sampled from a man aged 60 to 75 who had recovered from COVID-19. What was sequenced was peripheral blood.

The CDR3 DNA sequence: TGTGCCAGCAGCCTGGGACAGGGTAGGCAAGAGACCCAGTACTTC. It is translated as CASSLGQGRQETQYF. The chain recombines TRBV7-2 with TRBJ2-5; 9 positions match TRBD1. J gave up 2 bases and V 5 bases, and 6 bases lay outside the gene matches. This CDR3 is built from 15 residues. The V gene's germline CDR1 is SGHTA and CDR2 FQGNSA.